The clone carrying this T cell receptor (beta chain) occurred many times. The antigen is undetermined. The record originates from a study of immune heterogeneity within non-small cell lung tumors. Study-level background: The composition of the tumors was several squamous cell carcinomas, approximately 11 non-squamous carcinomas and 1 not otherwise specified. Study outcomes and limitations: Tumor sites in a patient shared identical dominant CDR3 beta clonotypes and also carried site-unique high-frequency clones. Local T-cell clonality and local tumor mutational burden correlated moderately but significantly (R around 0.3).

Amplification of the TCR beta CDR3 was achieved through multiplex PCR with 32 V and 13 J primers. From the multiplex PCR reads, TCRdb called clonotypes with MiXCR, one entry per CDR3 protein. Of tens of thousands of distinct CDR3 sequences listed, around 30% are singletons. The template for each sample was roughly 600 ng of genomic DNA, which had been extracted from bulk tumor tissue. Several biopsies per primary tumor, spaced far apart, were taken during surgery. These patients got curative surgery after being newly diagnosed with untreated non-small cell lung cancer. Each donor was a newly diagnosed non-small cell lung cancer patient undergoing surgery with curative intent. The CDR3 length is 13 residues. V dropped 4 bases and J dropped 8; count of bases not matched to a gene: 4. Germline V gene lookup returns CDR1 LNHDA and CDR2 SQIVND (reference sequence).

This clonotype originated in a man aged 35 to 55 with non-small cell lung cancer. The gene calls are TRBV19 and TRBJ1-2; 10 bases are a match to TRBD1. Material: lung tumor tissue. The CDR3: CASSTGTGVGYTF. CDR3 nucleotide sequence: TGTGCCAGTAGTACTGGGACAGGGGTCGGCTACACCTTC.